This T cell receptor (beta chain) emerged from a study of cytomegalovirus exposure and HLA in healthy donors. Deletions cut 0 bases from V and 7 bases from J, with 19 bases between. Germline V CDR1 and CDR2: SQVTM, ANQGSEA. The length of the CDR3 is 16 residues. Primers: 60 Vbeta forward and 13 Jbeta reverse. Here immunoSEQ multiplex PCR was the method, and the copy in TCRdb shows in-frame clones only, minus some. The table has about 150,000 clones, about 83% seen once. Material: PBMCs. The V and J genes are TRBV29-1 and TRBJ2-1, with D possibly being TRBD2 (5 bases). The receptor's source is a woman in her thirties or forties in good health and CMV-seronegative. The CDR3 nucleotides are TGCAGCGTTGAAGAGAACGATGCAGGTTCGGGAAATGAGCAGTTCTTC. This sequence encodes CSVEENDAGSGNEQFF.